The entry below describes one T cell receptor beta chain. Under the authors' procedure: Amplifying reference gene primers gave estimates of nucleated cell counts. Here immunoSEQ multiplex PCR was the method, and the copy in TCRdb shows in-frame clones only, minus some. For V, J and clone size, that table is used; D and trimming come from the DNA. The data hold about 250,000 clones, with around 88% observed a single time. Seattle patients were enrolled during active infection and followed longitudinally. These data are taken from a study of blood T cell repertoires in COVID-19. Study in general: Specimens from acute and convalescent COVID-19 originated in the United States, Italy and Spain. T cells, B-cell-depleted T cells, or PBMCs supplied cDNA or gDNA.

This CDR3 has 14 amino acids. The germline gives CDR1 SGHDT, CDR2 YYEEEE. V shed 0 bases and J shed 3 bases, with 6 bases lying between them. The rearrangement uses TRBV5-6 and TRBJ1-4; D is ambiguous. The TCR sequence derives from a woman aged 80 or over with COVID-19, enrolled during active disease. The sample consisted of peripheral blood. CDR3 coding DNA: TGTGCCAGCAGCTTGGGCAGTCCTAATGAAAAACTGTTTTTT. Its translation is CASSLGSPNEKLFF.